One and the same sample provided the 31 T cell receptor beta chains below, sequenced in a study of cytomegalovirus exposure and HLA in healthy donors. The PCR made use of 60 Vbeta and 13 Jbeta primers. The data were produced by immunoSEQ multiplex PCR, yet TCRdb's version contains in-frame clones alone and is incomplete. The sample has approximately 110,000 clones; 80% to 85% are singletons. The source material was PBMCs. Receptors were obtained from a woman under 40 in good health and CMV-seronegative.

This chain joins TRBV29-1 and TRBJ1-3; TRBD1 matches at 11 bases. Germline CDR1 is SQVTM and CDR2 is ANQGSEA. This CDR3 has 17 amino acids. Unmatched junction bases numbered 11, after V lost 0 bases and J lost 7 bases. The CDR3: CSVEDRTGGRTGNTIYF. The CDR3 coding sequence is TGCAGCGTTGAAGACCGGACAGGGGGCCGGACGGGGAACACCATATATTTT.

V gene TRBV18 combines with J gene TRBJ2-7, with a possible D match to TRBD1 (6 bases). There are 16 residues in the CDR3. Germline V gene data show CDR1 as KGHSH and CDR2 as LQKENI. V lost 5 bases to trimming and J lost 2 bases, with 19 bases between them. The CDR3 DNA reads TGTGCCAGCTCAGCCAATTACGGGACAACTACCTACGAGCAGTACTTC. As protein: CASSANYGTTTYEQYF.

The chain employs TRBV5-4 and TRBJ2-7; TRBD2 matches at 12 bases. The ends lost 0 bases at V and 5 bases at J; junction bases unmatched: 3. Germline loops: CDR1 SGHNT, CDR2 YYREEE (reference sequence). This CDR3 comprises 15 residues. CDR3 sequence (DNA): TGTGCCAGCAGCTTGGATCCTAGCGGGAGGGACGAGCAGTACTTC. It is translated as CASSLDPSGRDEQYF.

V gene TRBV19 combines with J gene TRBJ2-5; 8 bases are a match to TRBD1. Trimming took 10 bases from V and 5 from J; bases not matched to a gene: 9. The CDR3 totals 13 residues. Per germline, CDR1 LNHDA and CDR2 SQIVND (reference sequence). CDR3 in amino acids: CANTGGKGETQYF. CDR3 in DNA: TGTGCCAATACAGGGGGTAAGGGCGAGACCCAGTACTTC. Full variable domain (rest looked up from reference TRBV19 and TRBJ2-5): DGGITQSPKYLFRKEGQNVTLSCEQNLNHDAMYWYRQDPGQGLRLIYYSQIVNDFQKGDIAEGYSVSREKKESFPLTVTSAQKNPTAFYLCANTGGKGETQYFGPGTRLLVL.

The gene calls are TRBV30 and TRBJ1-5; a possible D gene is TRBD1 (6 bases). This CDR3 contains 15 residues. CDR1 is GTSNPN, CDR2 SVGIG, per germline (reference sequence). The V gene lost 0 bases and the J gene lost 2 bases, with 11 bases spanning the gap. This CDR3 is CAWSVQGWRNQPQHF. The CDR3 DNA is TGTGCCTGGAGTGTACAGGGTTGGCGCAATCAGCCCCAGCATTTT. The full variable domain, rest sourced from reference TRBV30 and TRBJ1-5, is SQTIHQWPATLVQPVGSPLSLECTVEGTSNPNLYWYRQAAGRGLQLLFYSVGIGQISSEVPQNLSASRPQDRQFILSSKKLLLSDSGFYLCAWSVQGWRNQPQHFGDGTRLSIL.

The chain couples TRBV15 to TRBJ2-5, with D perhaps matching TRBD2 (6 bases). The CDR3 is made up of 15 amino acids. V lost 4 bases, J lost 1 base, and 13 bases lay in between. From germline, CDR1 is LNHNV and CDR2 YYDKDF (reference sequence). The CDR3 loop reads CATSISGGIQETQYF. For the CDR3, the DNA is TGTGCCACCAGCATCTCCGGGGGTATCCAAGAGACCCAGTACTTC.

The V and J genes are TRBV6-1 and TRBJ2-3, with D possibly being TRBD2 (6 bases). This CDR3 is built from 15 residues. In germline, CDR1 is MNHNS, CDR2 SASEGT. V dropped 5 bases and J dropped 0 bases, with 12 bases sitting between them. This chain's CDR3 is CASSLEGTSTDTQYF. DNA for the CDR3: TGTGCCAGCAGTTTGGAGGGAACTAGCACAGATACGCAGTATTTT.

The chain employs TRBV30 and TRBJ2-1, with TRBD2 matching 7 bases. This CDR3 is built from 16 residues. CDR1 is GTSNPN and CDR2 is SVGIG in the germline V gene (reference sequence). Trimming cost V 1 base and J 7 bases; bases outside gene matches: 13. This CDR3 is CAWSGRTGTTKNEQFF. DNA of the CDR3: TGTGCCTGGAGTGGCCGCACCGGGACTACGAAAAATGAGCAGTTCTTC.

This chain connects TRBV5-4 to TRBJ2-3; D perhaps matches TRBD2 (6 bases). This CDR3 spans 15 amino acids. Germline assignment: CDR1 SGHNT and CDR2 YYREEE (reference sequence). Trimming pared 5 bases from V and 5 bases from J, leaving 18 bases between. CDR3 sequence: CASRSPGLYGDTQYF. The CDR3 bases are TGTGCCAGCAGGTCTCCGGGACTCTATGGAGATACGCAGTATTTT.

The chain is built from TRBV9 and TRBJ1-3; D ambiguous. The CDR3 is made up of 13 amino acids. The V end was cut by 3 bases, the J end by 4 bases, with 8 bases between. Germline-derived CDR1 and CDR2 are SGDLS and YYNGEE. CDR3 nucleotide sequence: TGTGCCAGCAGCGAGCATTTAGGAAACACCATATATTTT. Its translation is CASSEHLGNTIYF.

The chain employs TRBV6-5 and TRBJ2-5; 9 positions match TRBD2. V lost 5 bases and J lost 3; bases outside the gene matches: 4. The length of the CDR3 is 14 residues. Germline V gene data show CDR1 as MNHEY and CDR2 as SVGAGI. CDR3: CASSPLAGKETQYF. The CDR3 DNA reads TGTGCCAGCAGTCCCCTAGCGGGGAAAGAGACCCAGTACTTC.

This chain uses TRBV2 with TRBJ2-5; D is unresolved. The CDR3 is made up of 13 amino acids. V gave up 1 base and J gave up 2 bases, with 5 bases separating them. CDR1 is SNHLY and CDR2 is FYNNEI in the germline V gene. The CDR3 DNA is TGTGCCAGCAGTGAAGGTACTCAAGAGACCCAGTACTTC. It yields the protein CASSEGTQETQYF.

This clone was observed once. This sequence joins TRBV7-3 and TRBJ2-7; D may be TRBD1 (6 bases). Trimming removed 3 bases from V and 1 base from J, with 22 bases in between. From germline, CDR1 is SGHTA and CDR2 FQGTGA. The CDR3 has 18 residues. The CDR3 nucleotides are TGTGCCAGCAGCTTCCGGACAGAAGGGCCTACCCTATCCTACGAGCAGTACTTC. It yields the protein CASSFRTEGPTLSYEQYF.

CDR3 sequence reads: CASSLAGTAADTQYF. CDR3 DNA sequence: TGTGCCAGCAGCTTGGCCGGGACAGCGGCAGATACGCAGTATTTT. The chain has TRBV7-9 and TRBJ2-3, with 7 nucleotides matching TRBD1. The CDR3 loop spans 15 amino acids. CDR1 is SEHNR and CDR2 is FQNEAQ in the germline V gene (reference sequence). Trimming cost V 3 bases and J 4 bases; bases outside gene matches: 7.

The genes are TRBV25-1 and TRBJ2-2, with 11 bases fitting TRBD1. This CDR3 is built from 16 residues. CDR1 MGHDK and CDR2 SYGVNS come from the germline V gene. V lost 1 base and J lost 5; bases outside the gene matches: 3. The CDR3 DNA is TGTGCCAGCAGTGAATTTGGGACAGGGGGTACCGGGGAGCTGTTTTTT. The encoded protein is CASSEFGTGGTGELFF.

The chain couples TRBV28 to TRBJ1-1, with no clear D. The CDR3 contains 13 residues. Germline CDR1 reads MDHEN; CDR2 reads SYDVKM. V was clipped by 0 bases and J by 3 bases, with 5 bases between them. CDR3 region: CASSLWSDTEAFF. CDR3 in DNA: TGTGCCAGCAGTTTATGGTCAGACACTGAAGCTTTCTTT.

This clone was seen once. The rearrangement links TRBV4-1 to TRBJ2-2, with D unclear. Germline V gives CDR1 MGHRA, CDR2 YSYEKL. This CDR3 contains 14 residues. The V and J ends lost 1 base and 6 bases respectively, with 9 bases between them. The CDR3 nucleotides read TGCGCCAGCAGCCAAGGCCGCAGGCCCGGGGAGCTGTTTTTT. Translation: CASSQGRRPGELFF.

V gene TRBV6-4 combines with J gene TRBJ1-1; 9 nucleotides align to TRBD1. CDR1 MRHNA and CDR2 SNTAGT come from the germline V gene. The CDR3 sequence is 13 residues long. V shed 3 bases, J shed 4 bases, and the junction held 0 bases outside the gene matches. DNA for the CDR3: TGTGCCAGCAGTGAGGGACAGGGCACTGAAGCTTTCTTT. Protein product: CASSEGQGTEAFF.

This clone occurred a few times. The CDR3 spells CASSMGQGDEKLFF. CDR3 coding DNA: TGTGCCAGTAGTATGGGACAGGGGGACGAAAAACTGTTTTTT. The genes are TRBV19 and TRBJ1-4; TRBD1 matches 11 bases. This CDR3 is built from 14 residues. Unmatched junction bases numbered 2, after V lost 3 bases and J lost 8 bases. Per germline, CDR1 LNHDA and CDR2 SQIVND (reference sequence). The variable domain in full, with the rest retrieved from reference TRBV19 and TRBJ1-4, is DGGITQSPKYLFRKEGQNVTLSCEQNLNHDAMYWYRQDPGQGLRLIYYSQIVNDFQKGDIAEGYSVSREKKESFPLTVTSAQKNPTAFYLCASSMGQGDEKLFFGSGTQLSVL.

The rearrangement uses TRBV4-1 and TRBJ2-2, with TRBD2 as a possible D gene (7 bases). This CDR3 contains 16 residues. V lost 4 bases and J lost 4, with 16 bases in between. Per germline, CDR1 MGHRA and CDR2 YSYEKL. CDR3 sequence: CASSPGGGRRTGELFF. For the CDR3, the DNA is TGCGCCAGCAGCCCTGGGGGCGGGAGACGCACCGGGGAGCTGTTTTTT.

The V and J genes are TRBV19 and TRBJ2-3, with D possibly being TRBD1 (5 bases). The CDR3 extends over 15 amino acids. The V gene's germline CDR1 is LNHDA and CDR2 SQIVND (reference sequence). V was clipped by 5 bases and J by 2 bases, with 14 bases between them. In DNA, the CDR3 is TGTGCCAGTAGTGGACAATCATTAAACACAGATACGCAGTATTTT. Translated, it gives CASSGQSLNTDTQYF.

The chain combines TRBV11-3 with TRBJ2-2; D is undetermined. The V and J ends lost 5 bases and 6 bases respectively, with 7 bases between them. CDR3 length equals 12 residues. Germline V gene lookup returns CDR1 SGHNT and CDR2 YENEEA. The DNA of the CDR3 is TGTGCCAGCAGCAAAGAGTCCGGGGAGCTGTTTTTT. Protein: CASSKESGELFF.

The chain links TRBV19 to TRBJ1-5; D uncertain. From germline, CDR1 is LNHDA and CDR2 SQIVND (reference sequence). V lost 5 bases to trimming and J lost 4 bases, with 9 bases between them. The CDR3 contains 13 residues. The CDR3 DNA sequence: TGTGCCAGTAGTGGAGATAGGAATCAGCCCCAGCATTTT. Its translation: CASSGDRNQPQHF.

The V gene is TRBV5-1, the J gene TRBJ1-6; 9 bases are shared with TRBD1. Looked up from germline, CDR1 is SGHRS and CDR2 is YFSETQ. The CDR3 runs 17 residues. J was trimmed by 8 bases and V by 4 bases; bases with no gene match: 13. The CDR3 DNA follows: TGCGCCAGCAGCCCCCCGAGGACAGGGGCTTTGGATTCACCCCTCCACTTT. Translated, it gives CASSPPRTGALDSPLHF.

The chain recombines TRBV9 with TRBJ1-2; weak D call: TRBD1 (6 bases). The CDR3 contains 16 residues. V lost 3 bases and J 4 bases, leaving 19 bases between the germline ends. Germline assignment: CDR1 SGDLS and CDR2 YYNGEE. CDR3 nucleotides: TGTGCCAGCAGCGCCGGAACAGGGACGGTTAGCTATGGCTACACCTTC. This gives the protein CASSAGTGTVSYGYTF.

The rearrangement uses TRBV15 and TRBJ2-1; no clear D gene. Trimming removed 1 base from V and 8 bases from J, with 6 bases in between. CDR1 LNHNV and CDR2 YYDKDF come from the germline V gene (reference sequence). The CDR3 has 12 amino acids. The CDR3: CATSRVEDEQFF. The CDR3 DNA is TGTGCCACCAGCAGAGTCGAGGATGAGCAGTTCTTC.

The V gene is TRBV6-1, the J gene TRBJ2-5; 10 positions agree with TRBD2. CDR3 length: 15 amino acids. From germline, CDR1 is MNHNS and CDR2 SASEGT. After removal of 2 bases from V and 3 bases from J, the junction contained 3 bases not matched to a gene. The CDR3 reads CASSERLAGEETQYF. The CDR3 DNA reads TGTGCCAGCAGTGAACGGCTAGCGGGAGAAGAGACCCAGTACTTC.

A remark on this clone: Relative to the germline gene, one junction end is altered; a read error may explain this. This chain uses TRBV7-9 with TRBJ2-7; tentative D call: TRBD1 (5 bases). The CDR3 spans 15 residues. Germline V gene sequence: CDR1 SEHNR, CDR2 FQNEAQ (reference sequence). In DNA, the CDR3 is TGTTCCAGCAGCTTATCACAGGCGATCTCCTACGAGCAGTACTTC. Translating it yields CSSSLSQAISYEQYF.

The chain carries TRBV5-1 and TRBJ2-2; 7 bases match TRBD2. V shed 5 bases, J shed 4 bases, and the junction held 5 bases outside the gene matches. CDR3 length: 14 amino acids. CDR1 is SGHRS and CDR2 is YFSETQ in the germline V gene. CDR3 coding DNA: TGCGCCAGCAGAAGACTAGCAGGCACCGGGGAGCTGTTTTTT. This translates into CASRRLAGTGELFF.

The V call is TRBV30, the J call TRBJ1-1; D remains unclear. The ends were cut back, 0 bases at V and 5 bases at J, with 10 bases in the middle. Germline values: CDR1 GTSNPN, CDR2 SVGIG (reference sequence). The CDR3 runs to 13 residues. Written as DNA, the CDR3 is TGTGCCTGGAGTGTACAAGAGGGTACTGAAGCTTTCTTT. It yields the protein CAWSVQEGTEAFF.

The CDR3 DNA follows: TGTGCCAGCAGTTTGGTTGGGGAAGGTGGGGGGGACAGGGGGACCGGGGAGCTGTTTTTT. The encoded protein is CASSLVGEGGGDRGTGELFF. The rearrangement links TRBV28 to TRBJ2-2; 11 nucleotides line up with TRBD1. The CDR3 consists of 20 residues. The ends lost 3 bases at V and 5 bases at J; junction bases unmatched: 17. Germline CDR1 and CDR2: MDHEN and SYDVKM. Full variable domain (missing parts from reference TRBV28 and TRBJ2-2): DVKVTQSSRYLVKRTGEKVFLECVQDMDHENMFWYRQDPGLGLRLIYFSYDVKMKEKGDIPEGYSVSREKKERFSLILESASTNQTSMYLCASSLVGEGGGDRGTGELFFGEGSRLTVL.